The TCR beta chain described here comes from a study of cytomegalovirus exposure and HLA in healthy donors. Study-wide points: Cytomegalovirus association was assigned to under 200 TCR beta chains. It was confirmed in vitro that three of the CMV-associated chains were specific for CMV antigens.

Details on this clone: The antigen is unknown.

The PCR employed 60 Vbeta primers together with 13 Jbeta primers. Sequencing was performed with immunoSEQ multiplex PCR; in TCRdb, only in-frame clones are kept and a portion is missing. The table has more than 150,000 clones, 70% to 90% seen once. The CDR3 totals 14 residues. The V end lost 5 bases, the J end lost 7 bases, and 14 bases lay between the germline ends. Germline assignment: CDR1 MNHEY and CDR2 SMNVEV (reference sequence). The chain couples TRBV27 to TRBJ1-4; possibly TRBD1 for D (5 bases). Input material: PBMCs. The clonotype was recovered from a woman aged 18-29 years in good health and CMV-seronegative. CDR3 coding DNA: TGTGCCAGCAGTAAGACAGTTATTCTTGAAAAACTGTTTTTT. Protein: CASSKTVILEKLFF.